This T cell receptor (beta chain) was sequenced during a study of response to subunit inactivated influenza vaccine (dated by TCRdb to the late 2010s). Context from the whole study: Deep quantitative profiling of the T cell receptor repertoire was used in the study to follow responses to a trivalent subunit inactivated influenza vaccine.

Study-wide findings and limitations: The authors suggested that each seasonal influenza vaccination may recruit only a limited number of new T cells.

As to this clonotype: The specificity of this receptor is unknown. Base qualities are not at hand, and no much larger clone is one base apart.

The CDR3 runs 17 amino acids, cysteine and phenylalanine included. The sequence is cut down to CDR3 DNA, 51 bases in frame from base 1. CDR1 and CDR2 were assigned from the germline V gene as SGDLS and YYNGEE. The V and J ends are trimmed by 4 bases and 0 bases, leaving 16 bases between them. Library preparation was by RT-PCR. Sequencing was performed on an Illumina HiSeq 2500. Starting from the raw public reads, TCRdb applied fastp trimming at Q25, assembled clones with MiXCR and retained in-frame beta chains. Rows merge per CDR3 protein into single entries with the most common DNA and genes. The sample contains about 700,000 distinct CDR3 sequences, 15% to 19% of them found a single time. The ten biggest clones cover roughly 10% of the sample.

The sequenced sample was PBMCs from blood, obtained about 12 days after vaccination. The V gene is TRBV9 and the J gene is TRBJ2-2; TRBD1 could be the D gene, as 6 bases match. The source is a man between 45 and 60 years old who received an inactivated influenza vaccine. Donor details come from another sample of the same person, matched by shared clones. The nucleotide sequence reads as follows: TGTGCCAGCAGCAGTAGAGTCCGGGACACGAACACCGGGGAGCTGTTTTTT. Its translation is CASSSRVRDTNTGELFF.